These 14 T cell receptor beta chains were all obtained from the same sample, sequenced in a study of cytomegalovirus exposure and HLA in healthy donors. 60 Vbeta and 13 Jbeta primers were used in PCR. Libraries were prepared by immunoSEQ multiplex PCR; TCRdb keeps only in-frame clonotypes and omits some of them. This sample has 150,000 or so clones, with over 65% found just once. Sequencing was done on a sample of PBMCs. All receptors derive from a woman in her thirties or forties in good health and CMV-seronegative.

The V call is TRBV6-1, the J call TRBJ1-2, with D perhaps TRBD1 (6 bases). In germline, CDR1 is MNHNS, CDR2 SASEGT. Trimming removed 6 bases at V and 4 bases at J, with 12 bases between. The CDR3 is 13 amino acids. The CDR3 coding sequence is TGTGCCAGCAGCCTTGGACAGTCCTATGGCTACACCTTC. Translated, it gives CASSLGQSYGYTF.

This chain connects TRBV5-6 to TRBJ1-1, with a tentative D call TRBD1 (5 bases). Deletions cut 0 bases from V and 3 bases from J, with 12 bases between. The CDR3 contains 15 residues. Germline CDR1 and CDR2: SGHDT and YYEEEE. The CDR3, as DNA: TGTGCCAGCAGCTTGGATCAGTGGGGGGACACTGAAGCTTTCTTT. Encoded protein: CASSLDQWGDTEAFF.

J is TRBJ1-1 and V is TRBV5-6; tentative D call: TRBD1 (5 bases). The germline CDR1 and CDR2 sequences are SGHDT and YYEEEE. Trimming removed 0 bases from V and 0 bases from J, with 15 bases in between. The CDR3 sequence is 17 residues long. The CDR3 region is CASSLVAGGSLNTEAFF. The CDR3 DNA reads as TGTGCCAGCAGCTTGGTGGCGGGGGGATCCTTGAACACTGAAGCTTTCTTT.

The chain couples TRBV2 to TRBJ2-7; a possible D gene is TRBD1 (9 bases). The germline gives CDR1 SNHLY, CDR2 FYNNEI. There are 15 residues in the CDR3. V lost 5 bases to trimming and J lost 1 base, with 15 bases between them. The CDR3, as DNA: TGTGCCAGCAGTATAGCGGGACAGGGATCCTACGAGCAGTACTTC. This gives the protein CASSIAGQGSYEQYF.

V is TRBV6-6 and J is TRBJ2-7; D not certain. The CDR3 sequence is 13 residues long. The V end lost 4 bases, the J end lost 2 bases, and 9 bases lay between the germline ends. Looked up from germline, CDR1 is MNHNY and CDR2 is SVGAGI (reference sequence). The DNA of the CDR3 is TGTGCCAGCAGTTCAGACAACACCTACGAGCAGTACTTC. Translation gives CASSSDNTYEQYF.

There are a few counts of this clone. The V gene is TRBV13, the J gene TRBJ2-6; D possibly corresponds to TRBD2 (7 bases). The CDR3 sequence is 17 residues long. Germline lookup yields CDR1 PRHDT and CDR2 FYEKMQ (reference sequence). The V and J ends lost 5 bases and 0 bases respectively, with 14 bases between them. The CDR3 nucleotides read TGTGCCAGCAGCCCCCCGGGGGGCTCCTCTGGGGCCAACGTCCTGACTTTC. Protein product: CASSPPGGSSGANVLTF.

Only a few counts were recorded for this clone. The V and J genes are TRBV9 and TRBJ1-3; 7 nucleotides line up with TRBD1. J lost 4 bases, V lost 4 bases, and 14 bases had no gene match. The CDR3 is made up of 17 amino acids. Germline values: CDR1 SGDLS, CDR2 YYNGEE. The CDR3 here is CASSPSLTGNRGNTIYF. The CDR3 DNA follows: TGTGCCAGCAGCCCAAGCTTGACAGGGAATAGGGGAAACACCATATATTTT.

This clone occurred once. The chain has TRBV28 and TRBJ1-5; TRBD1 matches at 8 bases. The CDR3 runs to 15 residues. Germline V gives CDR1 MDHEN, CDR2 SYDVKM. Trimming at V came to 3 bases and at J to 3 bases, leaving 4 bases not matched to a gene. The CDR3 sequence: CASSFSTGANQPQHF. The CDR3 bases are TGTGCCAGCAGTTTCTCGACAGGGGCCAATCAGCCCCAGCATTTT.

This clone was recorded once. V usage is TRBV6-6 and J usage is TRBJ2-3; D is unresolved. V was cut by 6 bases and J by 4 bases, with 2 bases left in between. The germline V gene encodes CDR1 MNHNY and CDR2 SVGAGI (reference sequence). The CDR3 spans 10 residues. CDR3 loop: CASSADTQYF. The CDR3 nucleotides are TGTGCCAGCAGCGCAGATACGCAGTATTTT.

This sequence joins TRBV6-5 and TRBJ1-1; unclear D gene. In germline, CDR1 is MNHEY, CDR2 SVGAGI. V lost 6 bases to trimming and J lost 0 bases, with 14 bases between them. The CDR3 sequence is 15 residues long. CDR3 coding DNA: TGTGCCAGCAGCCTTTGGCCTTCCATGAACACTGAAGCTTTCTTT. It encodes CASSLWPSMNTEAFF.

The V and J genes are TRBV18 and TRBJ2-5; D might be TRBD2 (6 bases). This CDR3 comprises 14 residues. Deletions cut 3 bases from V and 4 bases from J, with 12 bases between. Germline CDR1 reads KGHSH; CDR2 reads LQKENI. This CDR3 is CASSPVTRPETQYF. CDR3 nucleotide sequence: TGTGCCAGCTCACCCGTGACTAGACCAGAGACCCAGTACTTC.

This clone has a handful of counts. The chain links TRBV4-2 to TRBJ1-2; no clear D. The ends were cut back, 2 bases at V and 4 bases at J, with 14 bases in the middle. Germline assignment: CDR1 LGHNA and CDR2 YNFKEQ. This CDR3 has 15 amino acids. Here the CDR3 DNA reads TGTGCCAGCAGCCAATCGGACTCGGAGGCCTATGGCTACACCTTC. Translating gives CASSQSDSEAYGYTF.

The chain recombines TRBV4-1 with TRBJ2-7; maybe TRBD2 (5 bases). The CDR3 has 15 residues. V shed 0 bases and J shed 7 bases, with 16 bases lying between them. Germline assignment: CDR1 MGHRA and CDR2 YSYEKL. The CDR3 nucleotides read TGCGCCAGCAGCCAAGATCCCGGGGTCCGTGGAGAGCAGTACTTC. This encodes CASSQDPGVRGEQYF.

V gene TRBV5-8 combines with J gene TRBJ1-4; TRBD1 aligns across 8 bases. The V gene end was trimmed by 4 bases and the J gene end by 3 bases; junction bases not matched to a gene: 5. This CDR3 is built from 15 residues. Germline-derived CDR1 and CDR2 are SGHTS and YDEGEE. The CDR3 bases are TGTGCCAGCAGCCCAAGGACAGGGCCTAATGAAAAACTGTTTTTT. Residues: CASSPRTGPNEKLFF.